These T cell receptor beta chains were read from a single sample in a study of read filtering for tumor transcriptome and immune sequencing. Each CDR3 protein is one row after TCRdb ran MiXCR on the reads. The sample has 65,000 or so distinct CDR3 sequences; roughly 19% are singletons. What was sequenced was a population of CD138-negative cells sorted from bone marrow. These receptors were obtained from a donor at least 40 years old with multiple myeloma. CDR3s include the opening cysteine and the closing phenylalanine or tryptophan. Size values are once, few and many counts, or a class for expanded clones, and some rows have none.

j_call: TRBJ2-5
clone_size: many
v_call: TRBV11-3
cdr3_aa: CASSRGIGGQETQYF

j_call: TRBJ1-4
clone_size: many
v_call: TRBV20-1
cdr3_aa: CSARGTGAHEKLFF

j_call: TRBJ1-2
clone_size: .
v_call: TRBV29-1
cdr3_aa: CSVVTDRTYGYTF

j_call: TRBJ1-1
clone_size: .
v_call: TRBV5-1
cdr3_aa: CASSLGSPGQGREAFF

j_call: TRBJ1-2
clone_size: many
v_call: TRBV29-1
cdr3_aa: CSVHPVGGRSSPKKDGYTF

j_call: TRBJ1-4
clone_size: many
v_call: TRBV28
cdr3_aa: CASMRKPREKLFF

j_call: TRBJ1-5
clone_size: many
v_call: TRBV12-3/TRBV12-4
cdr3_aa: CASSFTGGGQPQHF

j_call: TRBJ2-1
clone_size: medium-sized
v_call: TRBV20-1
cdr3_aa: CSARTTGYEQFF

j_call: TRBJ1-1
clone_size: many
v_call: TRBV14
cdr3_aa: CASSQVLGGEAFF

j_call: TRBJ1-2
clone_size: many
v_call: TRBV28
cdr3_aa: CASRNSGGYGYTF

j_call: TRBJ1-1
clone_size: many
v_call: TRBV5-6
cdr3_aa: CASSFQGGTEAFF

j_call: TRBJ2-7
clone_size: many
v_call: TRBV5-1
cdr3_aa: CASSLLGQGVIGTTYEQYF

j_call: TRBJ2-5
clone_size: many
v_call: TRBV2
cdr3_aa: CASSVRETQYF

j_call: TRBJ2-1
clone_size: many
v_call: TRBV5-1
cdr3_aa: CASSLAGGPNDEQFF

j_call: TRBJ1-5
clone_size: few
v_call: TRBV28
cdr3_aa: CASGTSINQPQHF

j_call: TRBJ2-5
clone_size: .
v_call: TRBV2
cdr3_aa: CASNALAGPGSGETQYF

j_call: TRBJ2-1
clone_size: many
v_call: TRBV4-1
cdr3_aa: CASSYNEQFF

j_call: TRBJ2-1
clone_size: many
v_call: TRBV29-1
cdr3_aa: CSVSPPTSGGPSSYNEQFF

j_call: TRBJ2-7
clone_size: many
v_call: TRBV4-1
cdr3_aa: CASSQAGMPYEQYF

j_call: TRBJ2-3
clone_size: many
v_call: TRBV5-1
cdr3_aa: CASSWSGGALDTQYF

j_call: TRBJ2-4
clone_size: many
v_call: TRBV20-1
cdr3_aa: CSARLQGFKNIQYF

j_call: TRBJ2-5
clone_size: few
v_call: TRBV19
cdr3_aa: CASSMVSIETQYF

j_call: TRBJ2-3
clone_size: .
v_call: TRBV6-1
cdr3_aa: CASSHPSTSAHHVRTDTQYF

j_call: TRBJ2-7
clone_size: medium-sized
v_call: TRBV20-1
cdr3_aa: CSARDGTRVHEQYF

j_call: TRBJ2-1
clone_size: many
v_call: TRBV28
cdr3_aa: CASSTLHLAGEKYNEQFF

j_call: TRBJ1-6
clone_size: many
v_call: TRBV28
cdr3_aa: CASSFILSVGSYNSPLHF

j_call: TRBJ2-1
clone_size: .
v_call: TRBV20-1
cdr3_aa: CSARVAGSLEFF

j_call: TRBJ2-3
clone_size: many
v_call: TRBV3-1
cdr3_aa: CASSHQDGTSTDTQYF

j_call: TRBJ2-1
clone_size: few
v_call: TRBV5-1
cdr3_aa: CASSPGAGLAGGPTFYNEQFF

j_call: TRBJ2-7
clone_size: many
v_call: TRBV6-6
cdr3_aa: CASSSQKGTNYEQYF

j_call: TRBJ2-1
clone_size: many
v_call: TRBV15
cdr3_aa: CATSRVDRGNEQFF

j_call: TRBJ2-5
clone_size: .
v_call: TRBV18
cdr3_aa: CASSPGTVGQETQYF

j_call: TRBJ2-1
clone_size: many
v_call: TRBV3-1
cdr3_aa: CASSLGQGAGSEQFF

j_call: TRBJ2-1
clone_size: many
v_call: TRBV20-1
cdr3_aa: CSASLPTSGYNEQFF

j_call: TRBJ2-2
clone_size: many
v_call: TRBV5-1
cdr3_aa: CASSLGPRGRGTGELFF

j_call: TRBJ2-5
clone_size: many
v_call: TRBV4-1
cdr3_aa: CASSQDEGSETQYF

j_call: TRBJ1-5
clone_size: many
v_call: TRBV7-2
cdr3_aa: CASSLWERDQPQHF

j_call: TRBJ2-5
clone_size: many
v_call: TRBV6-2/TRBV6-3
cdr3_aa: CASSQGGGAFGETQYF

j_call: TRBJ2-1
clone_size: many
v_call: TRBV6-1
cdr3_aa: CAIHPGGRTDSSYNEQFF

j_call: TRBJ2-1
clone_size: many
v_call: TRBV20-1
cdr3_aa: CSAREDYYNEQFF